This TCR beta chain was retrieved from a study of T-cell reconstitution after alpha-beta-depleted transplantation in children. Study-wide results and limits: T-cell counts and diversity at one year post-transplant came mainly from newly produced T cells. The high TCRbeta diversity at day 60 in some patients came from surviving recipient T cells and thymic progenitors. In patients about two months after transplant, alpha-beta T cells reportedly arose from several hundred expanded graft clones.

This clonotype was seen ten or more times. Its antigen is still unknown. Preparation of the TCRbeta library involved a method that used unique molecular identifiers. TCRdb redid the calling of the PCR reads with MiXCR, one entry per CDR3 protein. The sample lists around 490,000 distinct CDR3 sequences, about an eighth seen once, with around 15% in the top ten. The CDR3 consists of 15 residues. The V gene lost 3 bases and the J gene lost 2 bases, with 14 bases spanning the gap. The germline gives CDR1 MDHEN, CDR2 SYDVKM. This chain connects TRBV28 to TRBJ2-7; no definite D call. Sequenced material: PBMCs, mostly from graft donor cells, taken 180 days after TCRalphabeta/CD19-depleted stem cell transplant. This TCR was recovered from a female patient aged 2 to 10 who had a stem cell transplant for aplastic anemia, so the T cells may come from the graft donor. In nucleotides, the CDR3 is TGTGCCAGCAGTTTGCCGTTGACTCTGCCCTACGAGCAGTACTTC. Protein: CASSLPLTLPYEQYF.